Described below is a single TCR beta chain sequence and its context. This specimen belongs to a study of blood T cell repertoires in COVID-19. Study-wide context: COVID-19 samples from acute and convalescent phases originated in the United States, Italy and Spain. PBMCs, B-cell-depleted T cells, or T cells provided the cDNA or gDNA that made up the material.

In the authors' methods: Researchers report that nucleated cell counts were estimated from reference gene primer amplification. Clones were read by immunoSEQ multiplex PCR, and TCRdb kept only the in-frame ones, dropping some. The V and J calls and clone size come from that table; D and trimming were worked out from the DNA. The sample holds roughly 100,000 clones, around 92% seen once. The origin of this receptor is a woman in her fifties or sixties with acute or convalescent COVID-19. The sequenced sample consisted of peripheral blood.

The CDR3 DNA sequence: TGCGCCAGCAGCTCATCCCTCCGCTTCAGGGGACCCTCCTCTGGGGCCAACGTCCTGACTTTC. Translated, it gives CASSSSLRFRGPSSGANVLTF. V is TRBV5-1 and J is TRBJ2-6; D may be TRBD1 (6 bases). The germline V gene encodes CDR1 SGHRS and CDR2 YFSETQ. The CDR3 contains 21 residues. Trimming cost V 3 bases and J 0 bases, with 25 bases left between them.